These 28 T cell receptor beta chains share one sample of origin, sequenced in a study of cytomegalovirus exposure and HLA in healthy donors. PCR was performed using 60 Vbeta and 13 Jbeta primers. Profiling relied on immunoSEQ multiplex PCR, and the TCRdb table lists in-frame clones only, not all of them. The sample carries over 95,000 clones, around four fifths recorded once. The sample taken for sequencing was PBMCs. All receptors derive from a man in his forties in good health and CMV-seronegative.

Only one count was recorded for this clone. DNA of the CDR3: TGTGCCAGTTCCAACCCACTGTCGGGGATGAACCTTGGGGACACTGAAGCTTTCTTT. It yields the protein CASSNPLSGMNLGDTEAFF. The chain recombines TRBV19 with TRBJ1-1; no firm D call. The V end lost 8 bases, the J end lost 3 bases, and 31 bases lay between the germline ends. CDR1 and CDR2 (germline): LNHDA, SQIVND (reference sequence). There are 19 residues in the CDR3.

The CDR3 sequence is CASSRQHRRMNTEAFF. In DNA, the CDR3 is TGTGCCAGCAGTCGGCAACACAGGAGAATGAACACTGAAGCTTTCTTT. The chain recombines TRBV5-6 with TRBJ1-1; tentative D call: TRBD1 (5 bases). Trimming removed 5 bases at V and 0 bases at J, with 17 bases between. Per germline, CDR1 SGHDT and CDR2 YYEEEE. The length of the CDR3 is 16 residues. The whole variable domain, remainder taken from reference TRBV5-6 and TRBJ1-1, is DAGVTQSPTHLIKTRGQQVTLRCSPKSGHDTVSWYQQALGQGPQFIFQYYEEEERQRGNFPDRFSGHQFPNYSSELNVNALLLGDSALYLCASSRQHRRMNTEAFFGQGTRLTVV.

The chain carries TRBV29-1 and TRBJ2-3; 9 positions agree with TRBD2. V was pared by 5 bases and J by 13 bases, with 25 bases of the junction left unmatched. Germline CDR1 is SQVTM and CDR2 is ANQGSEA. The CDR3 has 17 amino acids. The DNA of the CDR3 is TGCAGCGTTACCCTATACCCAGCGGGAGGACCGGGGACGGGGGAGTATTTT. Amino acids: CSVTLYPAGGPGTGEYF.

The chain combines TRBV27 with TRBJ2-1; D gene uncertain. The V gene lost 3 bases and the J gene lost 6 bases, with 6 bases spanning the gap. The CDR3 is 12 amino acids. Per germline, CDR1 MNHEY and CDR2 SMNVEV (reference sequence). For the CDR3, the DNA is TGTGCCAGCAGTTTTGGCCGCAATGAGCAGTTCTTC. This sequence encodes CASSFGRNEQFF.

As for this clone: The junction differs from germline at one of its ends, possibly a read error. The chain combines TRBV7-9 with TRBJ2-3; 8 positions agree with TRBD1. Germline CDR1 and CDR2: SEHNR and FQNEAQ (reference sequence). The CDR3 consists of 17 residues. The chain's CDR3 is CSSSLGRGDRSTDTQYF. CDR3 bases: TGTTCCAGCAGCTTAGGGAGAGGGGACAGGAGTACAGATACGCAGTATTTT.

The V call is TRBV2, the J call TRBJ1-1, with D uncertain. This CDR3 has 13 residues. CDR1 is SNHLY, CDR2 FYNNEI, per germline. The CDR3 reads CAGRQTMNTEAFF. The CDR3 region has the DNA TGTGCGGGCAGGCAAACCATGAACACTGAAGCTTTCTTT.

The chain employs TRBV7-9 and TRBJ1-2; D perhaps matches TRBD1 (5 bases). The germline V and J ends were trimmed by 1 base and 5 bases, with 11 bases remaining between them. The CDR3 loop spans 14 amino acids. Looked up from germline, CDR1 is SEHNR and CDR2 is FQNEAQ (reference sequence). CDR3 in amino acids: CASSLDAGRYGYTF. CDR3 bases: TGTGCCAGCAGCTTAGATGCAGGGCGATATGGCTACACCTTC.

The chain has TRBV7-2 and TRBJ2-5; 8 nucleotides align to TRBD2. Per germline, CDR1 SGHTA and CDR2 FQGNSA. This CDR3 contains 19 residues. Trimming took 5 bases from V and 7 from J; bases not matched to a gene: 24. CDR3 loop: CASSPTSAGGTTGRVTQYF. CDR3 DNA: TGTGCCAGCAGCCCTACATCGGCGGGAGGAACCACCGGACGCGTGACCCAGTACTTC.

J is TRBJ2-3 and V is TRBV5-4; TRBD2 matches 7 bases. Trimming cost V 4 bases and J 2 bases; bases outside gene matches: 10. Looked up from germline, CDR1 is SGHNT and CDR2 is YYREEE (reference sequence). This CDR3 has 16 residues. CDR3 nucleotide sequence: TGTGCCAGCAGCGGGGTGGGGGGGAGCCTCACAGATACGCAGTATTTT. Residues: CASSGVGGSLTDTQYF.

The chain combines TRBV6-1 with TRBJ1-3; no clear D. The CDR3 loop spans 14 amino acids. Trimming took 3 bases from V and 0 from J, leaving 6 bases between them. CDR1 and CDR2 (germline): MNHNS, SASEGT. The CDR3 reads CASSESSSGNTIYF. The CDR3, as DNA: TGTGCCAGCAGTGAGTCGAGCTCTGGAAACACCATATATTTT.

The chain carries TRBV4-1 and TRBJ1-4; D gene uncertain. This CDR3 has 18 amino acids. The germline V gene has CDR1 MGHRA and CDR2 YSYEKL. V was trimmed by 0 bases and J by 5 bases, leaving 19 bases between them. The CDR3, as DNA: TGCGCCAGCAGCCAAGATGTCCGGAGGGCAGGAGGAAATGAAAAACTGTTTTTT. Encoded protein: CASSQDVRRAGGNEKLFF.

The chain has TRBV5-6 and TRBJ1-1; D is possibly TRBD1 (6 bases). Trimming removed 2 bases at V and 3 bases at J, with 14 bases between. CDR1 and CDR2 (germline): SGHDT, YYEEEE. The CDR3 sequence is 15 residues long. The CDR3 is CASSFQAGADTEAFF. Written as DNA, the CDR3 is TGTGCCAGCAGCTTCCAGGCAGGGGCGGACACTGAAGCTTTCTTT.

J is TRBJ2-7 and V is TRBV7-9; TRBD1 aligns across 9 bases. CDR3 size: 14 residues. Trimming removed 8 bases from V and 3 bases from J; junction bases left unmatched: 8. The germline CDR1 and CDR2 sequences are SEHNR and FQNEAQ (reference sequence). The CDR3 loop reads CASSTWDRVYEQYF. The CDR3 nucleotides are TGTGCCAGCTCGACCTGGGACAGGGTCTACGAGCAGTACTTC.

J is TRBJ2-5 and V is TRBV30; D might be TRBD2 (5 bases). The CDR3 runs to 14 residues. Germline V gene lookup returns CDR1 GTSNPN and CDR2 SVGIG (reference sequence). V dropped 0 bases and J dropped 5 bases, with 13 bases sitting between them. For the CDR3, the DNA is TGTGCCTGGAGTGTCGGTCTAGCATCGGAGACCCAGTACTTC. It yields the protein CAWSVGLASETQYF.

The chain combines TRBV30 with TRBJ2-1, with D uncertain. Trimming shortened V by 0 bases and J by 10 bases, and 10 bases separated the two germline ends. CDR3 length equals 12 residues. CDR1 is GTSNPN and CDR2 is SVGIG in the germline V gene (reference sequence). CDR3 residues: CAWSVITNEQFF. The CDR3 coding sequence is TGTGCCTGGAGTGTTATAACAAACGAGCAGTTCTTC.

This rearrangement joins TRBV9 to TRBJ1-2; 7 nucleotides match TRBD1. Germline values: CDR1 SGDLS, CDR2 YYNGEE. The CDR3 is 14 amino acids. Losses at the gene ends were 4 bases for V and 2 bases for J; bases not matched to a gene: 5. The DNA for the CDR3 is TGTGCCAGCAGCCTCCAGGGGGGAAACTATGGCTACACCTTC. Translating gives CASSLQGGNYGYTF. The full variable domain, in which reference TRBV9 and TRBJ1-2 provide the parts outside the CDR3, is DSGVTQTPKHLITATGQRVTLRCSPRSGDLSVYWYQQSLDQGLQFLIQYYNGEERAKGNILERFSAQQFPDLHSELNLSSLELGDSALYFCASSLQGGNYGYTFGSGTRLTVV.

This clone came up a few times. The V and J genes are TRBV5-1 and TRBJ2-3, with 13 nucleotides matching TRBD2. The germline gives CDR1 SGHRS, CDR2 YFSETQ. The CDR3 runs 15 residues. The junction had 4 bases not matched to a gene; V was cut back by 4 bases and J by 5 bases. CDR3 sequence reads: CASSRGTSGEDTQYF. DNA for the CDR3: TGCGCCAGCAGCCGGGGGACTAGCGGGGAAGATACGCAGTATTTT.

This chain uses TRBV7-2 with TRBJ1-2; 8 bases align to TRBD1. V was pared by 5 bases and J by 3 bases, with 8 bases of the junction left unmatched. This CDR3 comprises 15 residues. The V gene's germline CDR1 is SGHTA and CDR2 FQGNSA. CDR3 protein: CASSIQTGAHYGYTF. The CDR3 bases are TGTGCCAGCAGCATACAGACAGGGGCCCACTATGGCTACACCTTC.

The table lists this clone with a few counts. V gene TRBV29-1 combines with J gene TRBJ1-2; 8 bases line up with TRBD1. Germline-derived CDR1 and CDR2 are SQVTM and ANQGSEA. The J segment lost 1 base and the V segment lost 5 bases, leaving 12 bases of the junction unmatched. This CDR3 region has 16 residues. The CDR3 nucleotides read TGCAGCGTTAGTACTTCTCAGGGGGCTGGTAACTATGGCTACACCTTC. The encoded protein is CSVSTSQGAGNYGYTF.

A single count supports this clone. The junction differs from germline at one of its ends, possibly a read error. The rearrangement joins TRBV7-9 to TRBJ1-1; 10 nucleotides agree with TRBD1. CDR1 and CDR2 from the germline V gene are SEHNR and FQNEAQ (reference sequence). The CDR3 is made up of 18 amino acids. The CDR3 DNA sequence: TGTTCCAGCAGCTTAGGACTTGAGACAGGGGGCGCGGGCACTGAAGCTTTCTTT. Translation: CSSSLGLETGGAGTEAFF.

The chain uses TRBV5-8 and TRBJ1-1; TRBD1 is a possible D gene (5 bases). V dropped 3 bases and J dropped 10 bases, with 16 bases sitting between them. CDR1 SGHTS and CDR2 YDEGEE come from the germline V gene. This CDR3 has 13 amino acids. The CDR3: CASSSLRGGAAFF. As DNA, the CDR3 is TGTGCCAGCAGCTCTTTAAGGGGCGGCGCAGCTTTCTTT.

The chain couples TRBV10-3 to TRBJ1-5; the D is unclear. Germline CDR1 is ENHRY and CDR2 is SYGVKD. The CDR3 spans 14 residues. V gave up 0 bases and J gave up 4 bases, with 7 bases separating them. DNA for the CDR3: TGTGCCATCAGTGAGTCTGGTAGAAATCAGCCCCAGCATTTT. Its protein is CAISESGRNQPQHF.

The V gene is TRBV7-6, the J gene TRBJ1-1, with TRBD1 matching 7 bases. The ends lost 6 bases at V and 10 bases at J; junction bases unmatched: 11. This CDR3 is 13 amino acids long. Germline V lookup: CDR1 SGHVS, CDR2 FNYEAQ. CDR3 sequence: CASSREVTGAAFF. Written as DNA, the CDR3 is TGTGCCAGCAGTCGAGAGGTAACAGGGGCAGCTTTCTTT.

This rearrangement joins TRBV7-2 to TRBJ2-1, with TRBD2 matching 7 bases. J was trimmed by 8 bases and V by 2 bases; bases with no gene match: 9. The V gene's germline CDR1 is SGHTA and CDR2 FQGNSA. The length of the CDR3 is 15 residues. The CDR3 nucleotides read TGTGCCAGCAGCTTATGGAAGCGGGATTGGGATGAGCAGTTCTTC. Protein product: CASSLWKRDWDEQFF.

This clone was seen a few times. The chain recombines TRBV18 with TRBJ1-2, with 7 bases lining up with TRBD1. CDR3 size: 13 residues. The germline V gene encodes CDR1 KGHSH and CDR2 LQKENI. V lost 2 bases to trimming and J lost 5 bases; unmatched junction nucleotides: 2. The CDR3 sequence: CASSPDREYGYTF. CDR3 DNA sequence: TGTGCCAGCTCACCAGACAGGGAGTATGGCTACACCTTC.

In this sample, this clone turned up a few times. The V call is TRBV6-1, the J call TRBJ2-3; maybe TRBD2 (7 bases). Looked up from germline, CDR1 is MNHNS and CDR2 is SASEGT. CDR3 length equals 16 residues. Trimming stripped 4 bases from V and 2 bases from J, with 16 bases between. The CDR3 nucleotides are TGTGCCAGCAGTGTAGGGAGGGGGGGGCCCACAGATACGCAGTATTTT. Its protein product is CASSVGRGGPTDTQYF.

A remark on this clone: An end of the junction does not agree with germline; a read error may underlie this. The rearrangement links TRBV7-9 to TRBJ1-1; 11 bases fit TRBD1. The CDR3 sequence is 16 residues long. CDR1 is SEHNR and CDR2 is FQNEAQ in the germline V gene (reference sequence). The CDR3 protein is CSSSSPDRGPNTEAFF. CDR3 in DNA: TGTTCCAGCAGTTCGCCGGACAGGGGGCCGAACACTGAAGCTTTCTTT.

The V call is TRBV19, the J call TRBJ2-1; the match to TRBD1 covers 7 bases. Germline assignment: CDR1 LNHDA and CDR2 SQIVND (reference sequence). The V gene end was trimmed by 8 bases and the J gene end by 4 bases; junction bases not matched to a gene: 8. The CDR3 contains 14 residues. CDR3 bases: TGTGCCAGTCAACCGGGACAGAGATACAATGAGCAGTTCTTC. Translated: CASQPGQRYNEQFF.